This record concerns one TCR beta chain sequence. The antigen it recognizes is unknown. There are no base qualities to consult, and no much larger clone falls within one base. This record belongs to a study of cytomegalovirus exposure and HLA in healthy donors (dated by TCRdb to about 2017). Background for the entire study: An earlier analysis of 587 of the donors reported about 250 Gb of sequence data and 100 million to 130 million unique TCR beta sequences from 150 million to 200 million T cells. An early release covering roughly 640 HLA-typed donors comprised about 300 gigabases of sequencing data and roughly 86 million unique TCR sequences. The genetic ancestry cluster associated with self-reported Caucasian donors included about 84% of the 350 to 500 genotyped donors. The study was designed to test whether signatures of past pathogen exposure could be identified by cataloging public T cell receptors. The T cell repertoires of 670 or so subjects were profiled by immunosequencing and related to cytomegalovirus serostatus. A separate validation cohort of 100 to 150 different subjects was used in addition to the roughly 670-subject first cohort. To predict cytomegalovirus infection status, the study brought together high-throughput TCR immunosequencing, statistical association of individual TCRs with disease status, and machine learning. To study patterns of TCR occurrence, a later analysis re-analyzed previously published TCR beta repertoires from 500 to 850 donors and added high-resolution HLA genotyping. Rather than using new phenotypic data, the later analysis identified candidate immune exposures from TCR beta sequences and from how often those sequences occurred across donors. To decide whether each TCR beta V gene segment behaved as functional or pseudogenic, an earlier analysis of approximately 590 of the donors relied on high-throughput TCR beta sequencing. Alongside the repertoire data, information on donor age, sex, ethnicity and CMV serostatus was compiled. In a later genetic analysis, genome-wide SNP genotypes for 398 of the 666 donors were used, and that subset was treated as a discovery cohort. Every repertoire in the discovery cohort had been generated on one and the same sequencing platform. HLA typing covered class I and class II loci at four-digit resolution. Typing coverage differed by locus: A, B, C, DRB1 and DQB1 were typed in roughly 629-640 donors, DQA1 in 522, DPA1 in some 600, and DPB1 in roughly 470. Four or five DR-DQ haplotypes were treated as single units for association and clustering because of strong linkage in the cohort. On average, 235,054 unique TCR beta nucleotide sequences were sequenced per donor among some 420 genotyped donors of the cohort, with around 19% of those sequences being non-productive.

The method was the immunoSEQ multiplex PCR assay. For the multiplex PCR, a mixture combining 60 forward primers for TCR Vbeta segments and 13 reverse primers for TCR Jbeta segments was used. A multiplex PCR assay on genomic DNA amplified the CDR3 region of rearranged TCR beta genes. On the Illumina HiSeq System, the amplified TCR beta libraries were sequenced as 87-base-pair reads. Concerning the study's data processing: Across the 500 to 700 repertoires, a later analysis counted around 80 million unique TCR beta chains, some 11 million of which were shared by at least two donors. Raw reads were error-corrected and collapsed into unique sequences by a nearest-neighbor algorithm in which closely related sequences were merged to remove PCR and sequencing errors. V, D and J gene segments were assigned by aligning CDR3 sequences to IMGT reference sequences. For a sequence to be retained, a match of at least six nucleotides was required to both a V gene segment and a J gene segment. Rearrangements were classified as productive when the CDR3 lacked stop codons and remained in frame with V and J, and all other rearrangements were classified as non-productive. CDR3 was defined by IMGT convention, running from the second conserved V-encoded cysteine to the conserved J-encoded phenylalanine. The earlier analysis of some 600 of the donors excluded sequences that lacked an unambiguous match to a single V gene segment. In an earlier analysis of approximately 610 of the donors, V segments were called functional above 56.7% productive rearrangements and were called segregating when the between-donor standard deviation exceeded 5%. A statistical classification framework was developed to diagnose cytomegalovirus status using the catalog of TCR beta chain sequences. V and J gene assignment, in a later analysis, came from comparing TCR nucleotide sequences with IMGT/GENE-DB human TR gene sequences. The TCRdist pipeline was used in a later analysis to assign CDR3 sequences and most-parsimonious VDJ recombination scenarios. In a later analysis, each TCR beta chain was defined by its CDR3 amino acid sequence together with its V-gene family, and reads without a unique V-gene family were excluded. A later analysis removed 450 to 600 highly shared, low-generation-probability nucleotide sequences to deal with suspected cross-contamination and a sequencing artifact. For each public chain, a later analysis derived a clonal expansion index from normalized ranks of inferred template counts within each repertoire. In a later analysis, generation probabilities were computed with a VDJ recombination model fitted to out-of-frame rearrangements, and the resulting probabilities were checked against IGoR. A later analysis scored TCR-TCR, TCR-HLA and TCR-CMV co-occurrence with hypergeometric tests, applying a repertoire-size bias correction to TCR pairs. A later analysis estimated false discovery rates by permuting HLA or CMV assignments 20 times. In a later analysis, co-occurring TCRs were grouped using DBSCAN, and TCRdist sequence similarity was added for clustering within HLA-allele-positive subsets. Co-occurrence clustering excluded repertoires with fewer than 30,000 or more than 120,000 public chains, plus five with anomalous nucleotide sharing. As stored in TCRdb, this immuneACCESS dataset retains in-frame rearrangements with V and J assigned. A fraction of the clones does not appear; measured against another copy, unresolved V genes explain less than half of the discrepancy, and the remainder lacks a known reason. V and J calls and clone size are those listed in that table; D and trimming were worked out from the DNA. The sample has over 80,000 clones on record, approximately 85% of them singletons. The ten most abundant clones make up approximately 3.6% of the sample.

The CDR3, cysteine through phenylalanine, is 14 amino acids long. Just the 42-base CDR3 DNA is kept, in frame starting at base 1. V and J lose 6 bases and 2 bases, and a span of 13 bases separates them. The germline V gene specifies KGHSH as CDR1 and LQKENI as CDR2. What the study reported, not specific to this receptor: The 87-base-pair reads could not distinguish some IMGT-functional V segments, including TRBV6-2 and TRBV6-3, so those segments were excluded. The classifier was reported to diagnose cytomegalovirus status with high specificity and sensitivity in both the original cohort and the validation cohort. According to a later analysis, parvovirus B19, influenza, CMV and Epstein-Barr virus appeared linked to several top co-occurrence clusters. Linkage disequilibrium might explain the correlated functional status among segregating V segments, but an unknown experimental factor could not be ruled out. This cohort had only TCR beta chains sequenced, and the lack of alpha or paired-chain data limited which features could be detected. In a later analysis, most CMV-associated TCR beta chains were found to appear HLA-restricted, with HLA associations seemingly driven largely by CMV exposure. An earlier analysis of around 500 of the donors showed that most TCR beta V segments appeared in productive rearrangements either about 87% or about 30% of the time, which broadly matched IMGT annotations. A further reported finding was that TCR beta sequences accurately predicted the HLA-A and HLA-B alleles for most subjects in the first cohort. According to a later genetic analysis, donors in an Asian-associated ancestry cluster had fewer N-insertions in productive TCRs than the approximately 670-donor mean. The earlier analysis of 450 to 700 of the donors excluded 15 to 20 rarely observed V segments, including chromosome 9 orphons, because counts were too low. Most TCR sequences were seen in very few donors, while some public TCRs were found in many individuals. The study listed 150 to 200 TCR beta chains as associated with cytomegalovirus. According to a later analysis, TCR association rates differed among HLA loci, with DRB1 alleles showing the most associated TCRs and HLA-C alleles showing the fewest. When HLA alleles, especially DR and DQ, strongly co-occurred, TCR associations were difficult to assign to individual alleles. In vitro tests confirmed that three of the cytomegalovirus-associated TCR beta chains recognize cytomegalovirus antigens. In a later analysis, HLA-associated TCR beta chains were found to be more clonally expanded and to have lower generation probabilities than equally common non-associated chains. A later genetic analysis associated a missense DCLRE1C variant with V-gene and J-gene trimming of TCR beta chains, and an independent cohort replicated the association. In a later analysis, 16,951 TCR beta sequences were associated with specific HLA alleles at a false discovery rate of 0.05. Presence/absence analyses assumed roughly uniform sequencing depth across donors, an assumption that may not hold. The authors suggested that the approach could potentially be generalized to other disease states and immunological phenotypes. A cluster of highly shared sequence variants was judged likely to be a technical artifact of the sequencing pipeline. Because HLA typing was missing for some donors at each locus, association tests included only the typed subset. Immune exposure information for the cohort was limited to CMV serostatus.

The cohort was made up of approximately 700 healthy bone marrow donors. At the time of sampling, all cohort members were nominally healthy, though unrecorded immune exposures were likely present. The donor was CMV seropositive and was included in the group of almost 300 seropositive cohort members. Each donor provided a peripheral blood sample, and peripheral blood mononuclear cells were used for TCR beta sequencing. The Qiagen DNeasy Blood Extraction Kit was used to extract genomic DNA from the blood cell samples. The sequenced sample was PBMCs. This receptor chain uses TRBV18 and TRBJ1-1, and TRBD1 may be the D gene, going by 5 matching bases. The clonotype comes from a man aged 25 to 40 in good health and CMV-seropositive. The CDR3 sequence is CASSPGGVNTEAFF. Read as DNA, the sequence is TGTGCCAGCTCCCCGGGGGGGGTTAACACTGAAGCTTTCTTT.